This T cell receptor (beta chain) came from a study of graft-versus-host responses after intestinal transplantation. Study as a whole: The study gave all recipients anti-thymocyte globulin induction, then tacrolimus and steroids for 2 to 3 years.

As for this clone: The antigen is not known.

V dropped 8 bases and J dropped 11; count of bases not matched to a gene: 8. The CDR3 extends over 13 amino acids. CDR1 and CDR2 from the germline V gene are GTSNPN and SVGIG (reference sequence). Sequencing used immunoSEQ multiplex PCR; TCRdb keeps in-frame clones, though not all of them. In the table there are fewer than 60,000 clones, around 84% of which are singletons. Study-level findings and limits: Patients with graft-donor T cell macrochimerism had high graft-versus-host to host-versus-graft clonal ratios in allografts. There were GvH clones found in recipient marrow, and some of them appeared first in ileum or blood.

The clonotype comes from a human donor who was the organ donor for an intestinal transplant. The sample consisted of unstimulated CD4+ T cells sorted from spleen or lymph node cells, taken before transplant. The V and J genes are TRBV30 and TRBJ2-1, with 14 bases aligning to TRBD2. This CDR3 is CAGGTSGREKQFF. CDR3 sequence (DNA): TGTGCCGGGGGGACTAGCGGGAGAGAGAAGCAGTTCTTC. Based on the CDR3 plus reference TRBV30 and TRBJ2-1, the full variable domain is SQTIHQWPATLVQPVGSPLSLECTVEGTSNPNLYWYRQAAGRGLQLLFYSVGIGQISSEVPQNLSASRPQDRQFILSSKKLLLSDSGFYLCAGGTSGREKQFFGPGTRLTVL.